A selection of T cell receptor beta chains follows, all from one sample in a study of spatial heterogeneity in lung cancer. TCRdb re-analysed the 5' RACE reads in MiXCR, keeping a single row per CDR3 protein. The data hold about 38,000 distinct CDR3 sequences, with around 5.5% observed a single time. The source was PBMCs, collected at surgery. The origin of the receptors is a female donor with early-stage non-small cell lung cancer. The CDR3 runs from the conserved cysteine through the conserved F or W. The order of the fields is CDR3 length, J gene, clone size, V gene, D gene, CDR3 protein, CDR3 DNA. The D gene is left open where the match is weak. Clone sizes are given selectively: once, few, many, or a class where the clone is expanded.

cdr3_length: 17
j_call: TRBJ1-1
clone_size: many
v_call: TRBV21-1
d_call: -
cdr3_aa: CASRRQKLLRLNTEAFF
cdr3_nt: TGTGCCAGCAGGAGACAAAAACTACTGAGACTGAACACTGAAGCTTTCTTT

cdr3_length: 11
j_call: TRBJ2-5
clone_size: many
v_call: TRBV2
d_call: -
cdr3_aa: CASTRMGTQYF
cdr3_nt: TGTGCCAGCACCCGAATGGGGACCCAGTACTTC

cdr3_length: 16
j_call: TRBJ2-7
clone_size: -
v_call: TRBV3-1
d_call: TRBD1
cdr3_aa: CASSLPPGTGAYEQYF
cdr3_nt: TGTGCCAGCAGCCTTCCTCCCGGGACAGGGGCCTACGAGCAGTACTTC

cdr3_length: 15
j_call: TRBJ1-6
clone_size: many
v_call: TRBV18
d_call: TRBD1
cdr3_aa: CASSPLDRGPSPLHF
cdr3_nt: TGTGCCAGCTCACCACTGGACAGGGGGCCTTCACCCCTCCACTTT

cdr3_length: 14
j_call: TRBJ1-2
clone_size: many
v_call: TRBV29-1
d_call: -
cdr3_aa: CSVGVRTPVYGYTF
cdr3_nt: TGCAGCGTTGGTGTTCGGACGCCAGTCTATGGCTACACCTTC

cdr3_length: 12
j_call: TRBJ2-3
clone_size: many
v_call: TRBV7-2
d_call: -
cdr3_aa: CASSPSTDTQYF
cdr3_nt: TGTGCCAGCAGCCCGAGCACAGATACGCAGTATTTT

cdr3_length: 14
j_call: TRBJ2-5
clone_size: many
v_call: TRBV18
d_call: TRBD1
cdr3_aa: CASSRGQEQETQYF
cdr3_nt: TGTGCCAGCTCACGGGGACAGGAACAAGAGACCCAGTACTTC

cdr3_length: 15
j_call: TRBJ2-3
clone_size: few
v_call: TRBV6-2/TRBV6-3
d_call: -
cdr3_aa: CASSYRPGRGDTQYF
cdr3_nt: TGTGCCAGCAGTTACCGGCCAGGGCGGGGAGATACGCAGTATTTT

cdr3_length: 15
j_call: TRBJ2-1
clone_size: -
v_call: TRBV5-7
d_call: -
cdr3_aa: CASTAISPEGNEQFF
cdr3_nt: TGTGCCAGCACCGCAATATCCCCCGAGGGAAATGAGCAGTTCTTC

cdr3_length: 14
j_call: TRBJ1-3
clone_size: many
v_call: TRBV12-3/TRBV12-4
d_call: -
cdr3_aa: CASSRTARGNTIYF
cdr3_nt: TGTGCCAGCAGTCGGACAGCGCGGGGAAACACCATATATTTT

cdr3_length: 12
j_call: TRBJ1-2
clone_size: many
v_call: TRBV10-2
d_call: -
cdr3_aa: CASSDGSYGYTF
cdr3_nt: TGCGCCAGCAGTGATGGCAGCTATGGCTACACCTTC

cdr3_length: 14
j_call: TRBJ1-1
clone_size: many
v_call: TRBV20-1
d_call: TRBD1
cdr3_aa: CSASKLQGAIEAFF
cdr3_nt: TGCAGTGCTAGCAAATTGCAGGGGGCCATTGAAGCTTTCTTT

cdr3_length: 15
j_call: TRBJ2-4
clone_size: many
v_call: TRBV19
d_call: -
cdr3_aa: CASRTANLAKNIQYF
cdr3_nt: TGTGCCAGTAGGACAGCGAACTTAGCCAAAAACATTCAGTACTTC

cdr3_length: 14
j_call: TRBJ1-1
clone_size: many
v_call: TRBV3-1
d_call: -
cdr3_aa: CASSQDWIGGRAFF
cdr3_nt: TGTGCCAGCAGCCAAGATTGGATAGGGGGGCGGGCTTTCTTT

cdr3_length: 13
j_call: TRBJ2-7
clone_size: few
v_call: TRBV4-2
d_call: -
cdr3_aa: CASSPMSSYEQYF
cdr3_nt: TGTGCCAGCAGCCCGATGTCGTCCTACGAGCAGTACTTC

cdr3_length: 15
j_call: TRBJ2-7
clone_size: many
v_call: TRBV4-1
d_call: -
cdr3_aa: CASSQVIPGLYEQYF
cdr3_nt: TGCGCCAGCAGCCAAGTAATTCCGGGATTGTACGAGCAGTACTTC

cdr3_length: 15
j_call: TRBJ2-3
clone_size: -
v_call: TRBV13
d_call: TRBD2
cdr3_aa: CVSSLDGLAGDTQYF
cdr3_nt: TGTGTCAGCAGCTTAGATGGACTAGCCGGAGATACGCAGTATTTT

cdr3_length: 12
j_call: TRBJ2-1
clone_size: -
v_call: TRBV5-4
d_call: -
cdr3_aa: CASSLWTEGRFF
cdr3_nt: TGTGCCAGCAGTCTCTGGACAGAAGGGCGGTTCTTC

cdr3_length: 15
j_call: TRBJ2-1
clone_size: many
v_call: TRBV14
d_call: -
cdr3_aa: CASSQDLNRYNEQFF
cdr3_nt: TGTGCCAGCAGCCAAGATCTTAACCGGTACAATGAGCAGTTCTTC

cdr3_length: 16
j_call: TRBJ2-1
clone_size: -
v_call: TRBV7-4
d_call: -
cdr3_aa: CASSPTGTGAYNEQFF
cdr3_nt: TGTGCCAGCAGCCCCACCGGGACGGGGGCCTACAATGAGCAGTTCTTC

cdr3_length: 13
j_call: TRBJ1-5
clone_size: few
v_call: TRBV20-1
d_call: -
cdr3_aa: CSAGDNSNQPQHF
cdr3_nt: TGCAGTGCTGGGGACAATAGCAATCAGCCCCAGCATTTT

cdr3_length: 15
j_call: TRBJ2-5
clone_size: many
v_call: TRBV11-2
d_call: TRBD2
cdr3_aa: CASSFTSGGRETQYF
cdr3_nt: TGTGCCAGCAGCTTTACTAGCGGGGGGAGAGAGACCCAGTACTTC

cdr3_length: 17
j_call: TRBJ2-5
clone_size: many
v_call: TRBV12-3/TRBV12-4
d_call: TRBD2
cdr3_aa: CASSLRVGGTRSGTQYF
cdr3_nt: TGTGCCAGCAGTTTACGGGTTGGGGGGACTAGGTCCGGGACCCAGTACTTC

cdr3_length: 15
j_call: TRBJ2-1
clone_size: many
v_call: TRBV10-3
d_call: TRBD2
cdr3_aa: CAIRKQLAGGNEQFF
cdr3_nt: TGTGCCATCAGAAAACAACTAGCGGGGGGCAATGAGCAGTTCTTC

cdr3_length: 11
j_call: TRBJ2-5
clone_size: medium-sized
v_call: TRBV7-2
d_call: TRBD2
cdr3_aa: CASSLRTRKYF
cdr3_nt: TGTGCCAGCAGCCTTAGGACTAGGAAGTACTTC

cdr3_length: 13
j_call: TRBJ2-7
clone_size: many
v_call: TRBV5-8
d_call: -
cdr3_aa: CASRGQQGSEQYF
cdr3_nt: TGTGCCAGCAGGGGCCAACAGGGATCCGAGCAGTACTTC

cdr3_length: 14
j_call: TRBJ2-7
clone_size: few
v_call: TRBV7-2
d_call: -
cdr3_aa: CASSLRDHTYEQYF
cdr3_nt: TGTGCCAGCAGCTTAAGGGACCACACCTACGAGCAGTACTTC

cdr3_length: 16
j_call: TRBJ2-6
clone_size: many
v_call: TRBV28
d_call: -
cdr3_aa: CASGDTGIGGANVLTF
cdr3_nt: TGTGCCAGCGGGGACACAGGGATCGGTGGGGCCAACGTCCTGACTTTC

cdr3_length: 17
j_call: TRBJ1-1
clone_size: few
v_call: TRBV5-4
d_call: -
cdr3_aa: CASSLDAGRLLNTEAFF
cdr3_nt: TGTGCCAGCAGCTTGGATGCAGGGAGGCTCCTAAACACTGAAGCTTTCTTT

cdr3_length: 14
j_call: TRBJ1-5
clone_size: many
v_call: TRBV2
d_call: -
cdr3_aa: CASNQGLGNQPQHF
cdr3_nt: TGTGCCAGCAACCAGGGCCTGGGGAATCAGCCCCAGCATTTT

cdr3_length: 12
j_call: TRBJ2-7
clone_size: many
v_call: TRBV20-1
d_call: -
cdr3_aa: CSATHGLGEQYF
cdr3_nt: TGCAGTGCTACCCACGGGTTGGGCGAGCAGTACTTC